These 25 T cell receptor beta chains share one sample of origin, sequenced in a study of identical twins. TCRdb reanalysed the 5' RACE reads using MiXCR and keeps one entry per CDR3 protein. Found here are about 690,000 distinct CDR3 sequences, 21% of them singletons; the top ten hold over 4%. The same specimen was also included in a second study, on T cells expressing NK-cell markers.

Sequencing input: PBMCs. These receptors all come from a woman aged 18-29 years in good health.

The chain couples TRBV3-1 to TRBJ2-1; 7 positions agree with TRBD1. The CDR3 is made up of 15 amino acids. Germline V gene sequence: CDR1 LGHDT, CDR2 YNNKEL (reference sequence). Unmatched junction bases numbered 5, after V lost 2 bases and J lost 4 bases. CDR3 residues: CASSQSHRGYNEQFF. As DNA, the CDR3 is TGTGCCAGCAGCCAATCCCACAGGGGATACAATGAGCAGTTCTTC.

This clonotype was counted at least ten times. The chain is built from TRBV5-1 and TRBJ1-1; D gene uncertain. CDR1 SGHRS and CDR2 YFSETQ come from the germline V gene. Trimming stripped 2 bases from V and 2 bases from J, with 13 bases between. This CDR3 comprises 15 residues. CDR3 region: CASSFRPERNTEAFF. The CDR3 bases are TGCGCCAGCAGCTTCAGGCCCGAAAGAAACACTGAAGCTTTCTTT.

This clonotype showed up just a few times. Here the CDR3 DNA reads TGTGCCAGCAGTTTTCTGAGCAATCAGCCCCAGCATTTT. As protein: CASSFLSNQPQHF. The rearrangement joins TRBV12-3 or TRBV12-4 to TRBJ1-5; no firm D call. The CDR3 covers 13 residues. Trimming left V 3 bases short and J 1 base short, with 4 bases between.

This clonotype was found many times. The chain joins TRBV12-3 or TRBV12-4 to TRBJ1-1; possible D gene TRBD1, 6 bases. The length of the CDR3 is 14 residues. The V end lost 8 bases, the J end lost 5 bases, and 18 bases lay between the germline ends. The CDR3 nucleotides are TGTGCCAGCGCCCCGAGGGGGGGAGGTACTGAAGCTTTCTTT. Translation gives CASAPRGGGTEAFF.

V gene TRBV11-2 combines with J gene TRBJ2-1; D may match TRBD1 or TRBD2 (5 bases each). Germline V gene lookup returns CDR1 SGHAT and CDR2 FQNNGV. This CDR3 contains 13 residues. Trimming pared 5 bases from V and 9 bases from J, leaving 14 bases between. CDR3 nucleotides: TGTGCCAGCAGCCGGGGCCTGAGGAGTGAGCAGTTCTTC. This encodes CASSRGLRSEQFF.

This clonotype was seen only a few times. The V gene is TRBV7-9, the J gene TRBJ2-7; the match to TRBD2 covers 12 bases. CDR1 and CDR2 (germline): SEHNR, FQNEAQ (reference sequence). This CDR3 contains 15 residues. V was clipped by 5 bases and J by 2 bases; unmatched bases: 4. CDR3 sequence: CASSRTSGVPYEQYF. Here the CDR3 DNA reads TGTGCCAGCAGCCGGACTAGCGGGGTCCCCTACGAGCAGTACTTC.

This chain uses TRBV9 with TRBJ2-1; possibly TRBD1 or TRBD2 for D (5 bases each). CDR3 size: 16 residues. The germline gives CDR1 SGDLS, CDR2 YYNGEE. The V end was cut by 2 bases, the J end by 0 bases, with 12 bases between. In nucleotides, the CDR3 is TGTGCCAGCAGCGTTTTGGGGACGAGCTCCTACAATGAGCAGTTCTTC. It codes for CASSVLGTSSYNEQFF.

This chain uses TRBV20-1 with TRBJ2-1; D is uncertain. V lost 7 bases and J lost 4, with 14 bases in between. Per germline, CDR1 DFQATT and CDR2 SNEGSKA (reference sequence). The CDR3 is 13 amino acids. The CDR3 bases are TGCAGTGGCCGTGCGTCAGATTACAATGAGCAGTTCTTC. It is translated as CSGRASDYNEQFF.

This clonotype is a singleton in its sample. One end of the junction is discordant with germline, which a read error may explain. The chain joins TRBV7-2 to TRBJ2-7; 9 bases are a match to TRBD2. This CDR3 is 12 amino acids long. The germline CDR1 and CDR2 sequences are SGHTA and FQGNSA. The DNA of the CDR3 is TGTGCCAGCAGCTCCCTAGCGGGGAACGAGGACTTC. Its translation is CASSSLAGNEDF. Based on the CDR3 plus reference TRBV7-2 and TRBJ2-7, the full variable domain is GAGVSQSPSNKVTEKGKDVELRCDPISGHTALYWYRQSLGQGLEFLIYFQGNSAPDKSGLPSDRFSAERTGGSVSTLTIQRTQQEDSAVYLCASSSLAGNEDFGPGTRLTVT.

The J gene is TRBJ2-7, the V gene TRBV20-1; 8 nucleotides align to TRBD1. After removal of 1 base from V and 3 bases from J, the junction contained 8 bases not matched to a gene. The CDR3 runs to 15 residues. Germline-derived CDR1 and CDR2 are DFQATT and SNEGSKA (reference sequence). CDR3 residues: CSARVGTGDGYEQYF. The CDR3 region has the DNA TGCAGTGCTAGAGTTGGGACAGGTGATGGCTACGAGCAGTACTTC.

The rearrangement joins TRBV4-1 to TRBJ2-3; the D gene is possibly TRBD1 (5 bases). V was shortened by 1 base and J by 0 bases, with 17 bases between the two germline ends. The CDR3 is made up of 18 amino acids. Germline V gives CDR1 MGHRA, CDR2 YSYEKL. The chain's CDR3 is CASSQGGVARQSTDTQYF. The CDR3, as DNA: TGCGCCAGCAGCCAAGGGGGCGTTGCACGCCAGAGCACAGATACGCAGTATTTT.

The chain carries TRBV6-4 and TRBJ2-3, with D maybe TRBD1 (5 bases). Per germline, CDR1 MRHNA and CDR2 SNTAGT. Deletions cut 2 bases from V and 2 bases from J, with 11 bases between. CDR3 length: 15 amino acids. CDR3 loop: CASSDRGGHTDTQYF. CDR3 DNA sequence: TGTGCCAGCAGTGACCGTGGCGGACACACAGATACGCAGTATTTT.

This clonotype has only a few counts. The rearrangement joins TRBV6-1 to TRBJ1-2; D unclear. Germline assignment: CDR1 MNHNS and CDR2 SASEGT. This CDR3 is built from 14 residues. Trimming removed 6 bases at V and 8 bases at J, with 19 bases between. The CDR3 loop is CASRVVGSTNGYTF. The CDR3 DNA is TGTGCCAGCAGGGTAGTGGGGAGTACAAACGGCTACACCTTC.

This chain links TRBV4-2 with TRBJ2-1; 12 bases fit TRBD2. The CDR3 is 17 residues long. The V segment lost 4 bases and the J segment 10 bases; nucleotides outside the gene matches: 14. The germline CDR1 and CDR2 sequences are LGHNA and YNFKEQ. CDR3 region: CASSRQGLAGPEGEQFF. The CDR3 DNA reads as TGTGCCAGCAGCCGCCAAGGACTAGCGGGGCCTGAGGGGGAGCAGTTCTTC.

This clonotype occurred many times. The chain has TRBV20-1 and TRBJ2-3; D unresolved. The germline V gene encodes CDR1 DFQATT and CDR2 SNEGSKA (reference sequence). V was pared by 2 bases and J by 4 bases, with 7 bases between. This CDR3 region has 12 residues. CDR3 amino acids: CSARSPPDTQYF. The CDR3 nucleotides are TGCAGTGCTAGATCTCCACCAGATACGCAGTATTTT.

This chain joins TRBV6-1 and TRBJ2-6; no firm D call. The CDR3 has 15 amino acids. Germline CDR1 MNHNS, CDR2 SASEGT. The ends were cut back, 3 bases at V and 2 bases at J, with 8 bases in the middle. This chain's CDR3 is CASSDPGAGANVLTF. The CDR3 DNA reads as TGTGCCAGCAGTGACCCGGGTGCTGGGGCCAACGTCCTGACTTTC.

In its sample, this clonotype was seen a few times. The V call is TRBV7-3, the J call TRBJ2-1, with 13 nucleotides matching TRBD2. V gave up 5 bases and J gave up 7 bases; unmatched junction bases: 8. This CDR3 spans 16 amino acids. CDR1 and CDR2 (germline): SGHTA, FQGTGA. For the CDR3, the DNA is TGTGCCAGCAGCGCCCGGACTAGCGGGGGAAGTAATGAGCAGTTCTTC. It specifies CASSARTSGGSNEQFF. Full variable domain (rest looked up from reference TRBV7-3 and TRBJ2-1): GAGVSQTPSNKVTEKGKYVELRCDPISGHTALYWYRQSLGQGPEFLIYFQGTGAADDSGLPNDRFFAVRPEGSVSTLKIQRTERGDSAVYLCASSARTSGGSNEQFFGPGTRLTVL.

In this sample, this clonotype turned up many times. The CDR3 bases are TGTGCCAGCAGCCACGCCCGGACAGGGCAAAGAGAGACCCAGTACTTC. This translates into CASSHARTGQRETQYF. The rearrangement joins TRBV7-9 to TRBJ2-5; 8 bases match TRBD1. The CDR3 is made up of 16 amino acids. The trim removed 5 bases at V and 4 bases at J, leaving 12 bases unmatched. Germline V lookup: CDR1 SEHNR, CDR2 FQNEAQ (reference sequence).

The genes are TRBV10-1 and TRBJ2-7; 13 bases are shared with TRBD2. The CDR3 sequence is 17 residues long. Germline assignment: CDR1 WNHNN and CDR2 SYGVQD (reference sequence). V was clipped by 4 bases and J by 4 bases; unmatched bases: 10. CDR3 amino acids: CASSAGLAGRGPYEQYF. DNA of the CDR3: TGCGCCAGCAGTGCGGGACTAGCGGGACGCGGGCCTTACGAGCAGTACTTC.

Remarks on this clonotype: This may stem from a read error, because a much larger clone lies one nucleotide away. The rearrangement uses TRBV20-1 and TRBJ2-1; D unclear. This CDR3 is built from 12 residues. Germline CDR1 DFQATT, CDR2 SNEGSKA (reference sequence). V was clipped by 3 bases and J by 1 base, with 4 bases between them. CDR3 DNA: TGCAGTGCTAGTCAGTCCTACAATGAGCAGTTCTTC. Translating it yields CSASQSYNEQFF.

In DNA form, the CDR3 reads TGCAGTGCTAGGACCCGAGAAAGCGGGTCTTCCTACGAGCAGTACTTC. It codes for CSARTRESGSSYEQYF. The chain uses TRBV20-1 and TRBJ2-7, with D possibly matching TRBD2 (6 bases). The CDR3 has 16 residues. Trimming stripped 3 bases from V and 1 base from J, with 19 bases between. Germline loops: CDR1 DFQATT, CDR2 SNEGSKA (reference sequence).

The chain recombines TRBV7-3 with TRBJ2-7; D is possibly TRBD2 (5 bases). CDR1 and CDR2 from the germline V gene are SGHTA and FQGTGA. The CDR3 is 13 amino acids. Trimming took off 2 bases at V and 5 bases at J, with 10 bases between the two ends. The CDR3 is CASSLWTGNEQYF. CDR3 nucleotide sequence: TGTGCCAGCAGCTTATGGACGGGGAACGAGCAGTACTTC.

This sequence joins TRBV2 and TRBJ2-2; D unclear. The CDR3 has 15 amino acids. Trimming pared 3 bases from V and 1 base from J, leaving 9 bases between. CDR1 is SNHLY and CDR2 is FYNNEI in the germline V gene. The chain's CDR3 is CASSEVSRNTGELFF. CDR3 coding DNA: TGTGCCAGCAGTGAGGTCAGCCGGAACACCGGGGAGCTGTTTTTT.

This clonotype was detected a few times. The junction and the germline gene differ at one end; a read error may be behind it. This chain links TRBV7-2 with TRBJ1-2; no clear D gene. Germline V gene lookup returns CDR1 SGHTA and CDR2 FQGNSA. The length of the CDR3 is 11 residues. Written as DNA, the CDR3 is TGTGCCAACAGCCTCGATTCTGGCTACACCTTC. Amino acid sequence: CANSLDSGYTF.

This clonotype was counted ten times or more. This rearrangement joins TRBV10-3 to TRBJ2-7; tentative D call: TRBD2 (5 bases). CDR3 length equals 14 residues. Trimming left V 6 bases short and J 5 bases short, with 17 bases between. Germline values: CDR1 ENHRY, CDR2 SYGVKD. The CDR3, as DNA: TGTGCCATCAGGGCCTTTGAGGGCTCTGACGAGCAGTACTTC. Translation: CAIRAFEGSDEQYF.